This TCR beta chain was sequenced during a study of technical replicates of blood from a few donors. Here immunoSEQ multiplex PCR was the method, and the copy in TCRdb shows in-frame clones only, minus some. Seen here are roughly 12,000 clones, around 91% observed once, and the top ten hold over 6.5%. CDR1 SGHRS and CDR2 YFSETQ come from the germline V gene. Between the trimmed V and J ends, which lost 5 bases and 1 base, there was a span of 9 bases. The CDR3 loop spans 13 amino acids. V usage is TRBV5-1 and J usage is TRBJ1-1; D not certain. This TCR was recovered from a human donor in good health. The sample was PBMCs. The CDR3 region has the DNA TGCGCCAGCAGGGTCTGGGCGAACACTGAAGCTTTCTTT. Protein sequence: CASRVWANTEAFF.